The rows below give T cell receptor beta chains drawn from one sample of a study of blood T cell repertoires in COVID-19. Method: immunoSEQ multiplex PCR; TCRdb's copy keeps in-frame clones and lacks some. The profile covers about 200,000 clones, with around 83% appearing a single time and around 13% taken by the ten largest. Sequencing was carried out using peripheral blood. The source is a human donor in a cohort sampled during active COVID-19. The CDR3 runs from the conserved cysteine through the conserved F or W. The D gene is left open where the match is weak. The listing skips clone size in some rows; elsewhere it reads once, few, many or a size class.

>TRBJ2-1|TRBD1|TRBV29-1|.
TGCAGCGTTGGCCGACGGGACAGTTCCTACAATGAGCAGTTCTTC
CSVGRRDSSYNEQFF
>TRBJ2-7|.|TRBV29-1|.
TGCAGCGTTGAAGGGCAGGGGAACCCCTACGAGCAGTACTTC
CSVEGQGNPYEQYF
>TRBJ2-1|TRBD2|TRBV6-5|.
TGTGCCAGCAGGGGGGGAGGGAGAAACAATGAGCAGTTCTTC
CASRGGGRNNEQFF
>TRBJ1-5|TRBD1|TRBV28|.
TGTGCCAGCAGGGACAGGGGGACTCAGCCCCAGCATTTT
CASRDRGTQPQHF
>TRBJ2-7|TRBD2|TRBV19|once
TGTGCCAGTAGTGTAACGACTAGCGGATCCTCCTACGAGCAGTACTTC
CASSVTTSGSSYEQYF
>TRBJ2-3|TRBD1|TRBV6-5|.
TGTGCCAGCAGGGACAGGGAGGATACGCAGTATTTT
CASRDREDTQYF
>TRBJ2-7|TRBD1|TRBV7-7|.
TGTGCTAGCAGCTTAGACCCGACAGGGAAAACCTACGAGCAGTACTTC
CASSLDPTGKTYEQYF
>TRBJ2-1|TRBD2|TRBV11-3|once
TGTGCCAGCAGCCGGACTAGTCCAGATGAGCAGTTCTTC
CASSRTSPDEQFF
>TRBJ1-5|.|TRBV6-6|.
TGTGCCAGCAGTTACCGGGGAGAGATGGGCAATCAGCCCCAGCATTTT
CASSYRGEMGNQPQHF
>TRBJ2-2|.|TRBV5-6|.
TGTGCCAGCAGCCGGCCAGGGGGGACCGGGGAGCTGTTTTTT
CASSRPGGTGELFF
>TRBJ2-1|TRBD2|TRBV27|.
TGTGCCAGCAGTATAAGCGGGAGGGTCTACAATGAGCAGTTCTTC
CASSISGRVYNEQFF
>TRBJ2-7|TRBD2|TRBV7-9|few
TGTGCCAGCAGCCGGGGACTAGCGGGAGAGGGGATTACCTACGAGCAGTACTTC
CASSRGLAGEGITYEQYF
>TRBJ2-7|.|TRBV5-6|.
TGTGCCAGCAGCTTGGCCGGGGTCGTCACCACCTACGAGCAGTACTTC
CASSLAGVVTTYEQYF
>TRBJ2-6|.|TRBV19|.
TGTGCCAGTAGTACATCAGGGGCTGGGGCCAACGTCCTGACTTTC
CASSTSGAGANVLTF
>TRBJ2-3|TRBD2|TRBV5-1|.
TGCGCCAGCAGCTTGACTAGCGGGAGGGCCACAGATACGCAGTATTTT
CASSLTSGRATDTQYF
>TRBJ1-5|TRBD1|TRBV2|.
TGTGCCAGCAGGTCCGGGACAGGGGGTGTTCAGCCCCAGCATTTT
CASRSGTGGVQPQHF
>TRBJ2-5|.|TRBV11-2|once
TGTGCCAGCAGCTCCCGACAATATATCCAAGAGACCCAGTACTTC
CASSSRQYIQETQYF
>TRBJ2-1|.|TRBV7-2|.
TGTGCCAGCAGCTTAGTCGGCAATGAGCAGTTCTTC
CASSLVGNEQFF
>TRBJ2-2|TRBD2|TRBV5-1|.
TGCGCCAGCAGCTGGACTAGCGGGCGGGACACCGGGGAGCTGTTTTTT
CASSWTSGRDTGELFF
>TRBJ1-4|.|TRBV28|.
TGTGCCAGCAGTTTATGGCAGGGTAGGAATGAAAAACTGTTTTTT
CASSLWQGRNEKLFF
>TRBJ2-7|TRBD2|TRBV7-8|few
TGTGCCAGCAGCTTCGGCGGGAGTAAGGTCGAGCAGTACTTC
CASSFGGSKVEQYF
>TRBJ2-1|TRBD1|TRBV6-5|.
TGTGCCAGCAGTCCGAAGACAGGGGGCGGTGGTGAGCAGTTCTTC
CASSPKTGGGGEQFF
>TRBJ2-7|TRBD2|TRBV7-9|.
TGTGCCAGCAGCTTAAGCGGGGGGGCCTACGAGCAGTACTTC
CASSLSGGAYEQYF
>TRBJ2-7|TRBD1|TRBV28|.
TGTGCCAGCAGACTTGGGGGGACAGGGGGAAGCGAGCAGTACTTC
CASRLGGTGGSEQYF
>TRBJ2-7|.|TRBV11-3|.
TGTGCCAGCAGCTTAGGGCACCAGGCCGAGCAGTACTTC
CASSLGHQAEQYF
>TRBJ1-5|TRBD1|TRBV27|.
TGTGCCAGCGGCCAGGGACAGGAGTATCAGCCCCAGCATTTT
CASGQGQEYQPQHF
>TRBJ1-4|TRBD1|TRBV5-4|.
TGTGCCAGCAGCCCCGGACAGGGTCAGGAAAAACTGTTTTTT
CASSPGQGQEKLFF
>TRBJ2-1|.|TRBV28|.
TGTGCCAGCAGTTTAGGGACTCGTAACAATGAGCAGTTCTTC
CASSLGTRNNEQFF
>TRBJ2-1|.|TRBV2|.
TGTGCCAGCAGGGAAAGGACTCTGGGGAATGAGCAGTTCTTC
CASRERTLGNEQFF
>TRBJ2-1|TRBD2|TRBV28|.
TGTGCCAGCAGTATACTAGCGGAGTCCTACAATGAGCAGTTCTTC
CASSILAESYNEQFF
>TRBJ2-2|.|TRBV9|.
TGTGCCAGCAGCCTTCTGGTGGGACACCCCGCGAACACCGGGGAGCTGTTTTTT
CASSLLVGHPANTGELFF
>TRBJ2-1|TRBD2|TRBV28|.
TGTGCCAGCTCCCGTGGGCTAGCGGGAGAGGAGAGGAATGAGCAGTTCTTC
CASSRGLAGEERNEQFF
>TRBJ1-4|.|TRBV6-2/TRBV6-3|.
TGTGCCAGCAGCGCCGACAGGAGGATGCGTGAAAAACTGTTTTTT
CASSADRRMREKLFF
>TRBJ2-1|TRBD1|TRBV5-1|once
TGCGCCAGCAGCCCGTGGACAGGGGTGGACAATGAGCAGTTCTTC
CASSPWTGVDNEQFF
>TRBJ1-4|TRBD1|TRBV30|.
TGTGCCTGGAGTGGAGGAGGGGGCGTCGAAAAACTGTTTTTT
CAWSGGGGVEKLFF
>TRBJ2-7|TRBD2|TRBV7-9|.
TGTGCCAGCAGCTTATACACTAGCGGGAGAGGAGCCTACGAGCAGTACTTC
CASSLYTSGRGAYEQYF
>TRBJ1-4|.|TRBV28|.
TGTGCCAGCAGTTTAGGGAGTAATGAAAAACTGTTTTTT
CASSLGSNEKLFF
>TRBJ1-1|.|TRBV4-1|.
TGCGCCAGCAGCCAAGATGTGGGGGGGCGAACTGAAGCTTTCTTT
CASSQDVGGRTEAFF
>TRBJ2-2|.|TRBV7-2|.
TGTGCCAGCAGCCAAACAATGGCGAACACCGGGGAGCTGTTTTTT
CASSQTMANTGELFF
>TRBJ2-3|TRBD2|TRBV9|.
TGTGCCAGCAGCGGACTAGCTGTGTCGGATACGCAGTATTTT
CASSGLAVSDTQYF
>TRBJ2-1|.|TRBV27|.
TGTGCCAGCAGTTTCGGTTCAGAGGCCAATGAGCAGTTCTTC
CASSFGSEANEQFF
>TRBJ2-7|.|TRBV12-3/TRBV12-4|.
TGTGCCAGCAGCACTTTAGCAGCCTACGAGCAGTACTTC
CASSTLAAYEQYF
>TRBJ2-3|.|TRBV28|.
TGTGCCAGCAGCTTCGGGCAGAGACAGGCAGATACGCAGTATTTT
CASSFGQRQADTQYF
>TRBJ2-1|TRBD1|TRBV3-1/TRBV3-2|.
TGTGCCAGCAGCCAAGATCCGACAGGGCACGCCTACAATGAGCAGTTCTTC
CASSQDPTGHAYNEQFF
>TRBJ1-6|.|TRBV27|.
TGTGCCAGCAGACTCCAGGGGTTCGGTTCGGAGCATAATTCACCCCTCCACTTT
CASRLQGFGSEHNSPLHF